Following are 13 T cell receptor beta chains from one sample sequenced in a study of shared T cell receptors in the human thymus. The repertoire was sequenced with immunoSEQ multiplex PCR; TCRdb's copy has only in-frame clones and lacks some. The sample records roughly 560,000 clones, about four fifths being singletons. These same records also appear under a second study, on human thymus T cells.

Source material: thymocytes. The receptors were sampled from a boy under three years old with a congenital heart defect.

The chain employs TRBV10-3 and TRBJ2-3; perhaps TRBD2 as D (6 bases). Germline assignment: CDR1 ENHRY and CDR2 SYGVKD. The CDR3 is 17 amino acids. With 0 bases removed from V and 2 bases from J, the gap between germline ends came to 15 bases. CDR3 residues: CAISESLGRDYTDTQYF. CDR3 nucleotide sequence: TGTGCCATCAGTGAGTCATTAGGGCGGGATTACACAGATACGCAGTATTTT.

This chain joins TRBV5-1 and TRBJ2-1; 12 positions agree with TRBD2. Germline V gives CDR1 SGHRS, CDR2 YFSETQ. The CDR3 covers 15 residues. The V gene end was trimmed by 2 bases and the J gene end by 7 bases; junction bases not matched to a gene: 4. The CDR3 nucleotides read TGCGCCAGCAGCTTACGACTAGCGGGAGCGAATGAGCAGTTCTTC. Translated, it gives CASSLRLAGANEQFF.

The chain couples TRBV11-3 to TRBJ1-1; D is ambiguous. V lost 4 bases and J lost 2, with 14 bases in between. The CDR3 loop spans 15 amino acids. The germline V gene encodes CDR1 SGHNT and CDR2 YENEEA. CDR3 in amino acids: CASSSETTGNTEAFF. The DNA for the CDR3 is TGTGCCAGCAGCTCAGAAACGACGGGTAACACTGAAGCTTTCTTT.

This clone was observed a handful of times. The rearrangement joins TRBV19 to TRBJ1-4, with TRBD1 matching 9 bases. J gave up 0 bases and V 7 bases, and 6 bases lay outside the gene matches. Germline CDR1 reads LNHDA; CDR2 reads SQIVND (reference sequence). The CDR3 sequence is 16 residues long. CDR3 amino acids: CASMGTGISTNEKLFF. CDR3 sequence (DNA): TGTGCCAGTATGGGGACAGGGATCTCAACTAATGAAAAACTGTTTTTT. Full variable domain (outside the CDR3, taken from reference TRBV19 and TRBJ1-4): DGGITQSPKYLFRKEGQNVTLSCEQNLNHDAMYWYRQDPGQGLRLIYYSQIVNDFQKGDIAEGYSVSREKKESFPLTVTSAQKNPTAFYLCASMGTGISTNEKLFFGSGTQLSVL.

V is TRBV4-2 and J is TRBJ2-1; D is uncertain. CDR1 is LGHNA and CDR2 is YNFKEQ in the germline V gene. V lost 2 bases to trimming and J lost 3 bases, with 11 bases between them. The length of the CDR3 is 15 residues. DNA of the CDR3: TGTGCCAGCAGCCAATTTCCCGAGGACTACAATGAGCAGTTCTTC. Its protein is CASSQFPEDYNEQFF.

This clone showed up just a few times. V and J are TRBV11-2 and TRBJ1-1; D perhaps matches TRBD1 (5 bases). This CDR3 contains 19 residues. V lost 5 bases to trimming and J lost 4 bases, with 29 bases between them. Per the germline V gene, CDR1 is SGHAT and CDR2 is FQNNGV. DNA for the CDR3: TGTGCCAGCAGCCCAGGGCCCGAAGTTGACAGTGTGATGGGCACTGAAGCTTTCTTT. Amino acid sequence: CASSPGPEVDSVMGTEAFF.

The rearrangement links TRBV19 to TRBJ2-6; D is uncertain. Germline values: CDR1 LNHDA, CDR2 SQIVND (reference sequence). The V gene lost 8 bases and the J gene lost 0 bases, with 8 bases spanning the gap. The CDR3 has 14 amino acids. In DNA, the CDR3 is TGTGCCAGTCTTAGCACCTCTGGGGCCAACGTCCTGACTTTC. This translates into CASLSTSGANVLTF.

The sample holds a few counts of this clone. This CDR3 reads CASSRDSDQPQHF. CDR3 in DNA: TGTGCCAGCAGCCGTGACAGCGATCAGCCCCAGCATTTT. The V and J genes are TRBV5-4 and TRBJ1-5, with a possible D match to TRBD1 (5 bases). Looked up from germline, CDR1 is SGHNT and CDR2 is YYREEE (reference sequence). The CDR3 sequence is 13 residues long. V shed 4 bases and J shed 5 bases, with 10 bases lying between them.

This clone was seen just once. The chain couples TRBV6-1 to TRBJ2-1, with TRBD2 matching over 8 bases. CDR3 length: 16 residues. In germline, CDR1 is MNHNS, CDR2 SASEGT. The junction had 5 bases not matched to a gene; V was cut back by 4 bases and J by 0 bases. The CDR3 nucleotides read TGTGCCAGCAGTGGGGAGCGGGGGAGCTCCTACAATGAGCAGTTCTTC. Translated, it gives CASSGERGSSYNEQFF.

The chain uses TRBV30 and TRBJ2-5; the match to TRBD1 covers 7 bases. V shed 4 bases, J shed 3 bases, and the junction held 2 bases outside the gene matches. Germline CDR1 GTSNPN, CDR2 SVGIG (reference sequence). CDR3 length: 12 residues. As DNA, the CDR3 is TGTGCCTGGACTGGACAGGAAGAGACCCAGTACTTC. Amino acids: CAWTGQEETQYF.

V gene TRBV7-2 combines with J gene TRBJ2-1, with TRBD2 matching 14 bases. Germline CDR1 SGHTA, CDR2 FQGNSA. Losses at the gene ends were 6 bases for V and 8 bases for J; bases not matched to a gene: 12. The CDR3 sequence is 17 residues long. The CDR3 reads CASRSDPGTSGSHEQFF. The CDR3 nucleotides read TGTGCCAGCAGAAGCGACCCCGGGACTAGCGGGAGCCATGAGCAGTTCTTC. The variable domain in full, completed from reference TRBV7-2 and TRBJ2-1, reads GAGVSQSPSNKVTEKGKDVELRCDPISGHTALYWYRQSLGQGLEFLIYFQGNSAPDKSGLPSDRFSAERTGGSVSTLTIQRTQQEDSAVYLCASRSDPGTSGSHEQFFGPGTRLTVL.

The chain employs TRBV9 and TRBJ2-2; 9 bases line up with TRBD1. Germline assignment: CDR1 SGDLS and CDR2 YYNGEE. CDR3 length: 18 amino acids. The V gene end was trimmed by 3 bases and the J gene end by 8 bases; junction bases not matched to a gene: 17. The CDR3 DNA reads as TGTGCCAGCAGCGGCGGGACAGGGATTAACCCCTCTTGGGGGGAGCTGTTTTTT. It codes for CASSGGTGINPSWGELFF.

V is TRBV4-3 and J is TRBJ2-7, with TRBD1 matching 9 bases. V dropped 3 bases and J dropped 9; count of bases not matched to a gene: 6. Germline-derived CDR1 and CDR2 are LGHNA and YSLEER. This CDR3 has 13 amino acids. The CDR3 loop reads CASSHDRGARQYF. The CDR3 region has the DNA TGCGCCAGCAGCCACGACAGGGGGGCCCGGCAGTACTTC.